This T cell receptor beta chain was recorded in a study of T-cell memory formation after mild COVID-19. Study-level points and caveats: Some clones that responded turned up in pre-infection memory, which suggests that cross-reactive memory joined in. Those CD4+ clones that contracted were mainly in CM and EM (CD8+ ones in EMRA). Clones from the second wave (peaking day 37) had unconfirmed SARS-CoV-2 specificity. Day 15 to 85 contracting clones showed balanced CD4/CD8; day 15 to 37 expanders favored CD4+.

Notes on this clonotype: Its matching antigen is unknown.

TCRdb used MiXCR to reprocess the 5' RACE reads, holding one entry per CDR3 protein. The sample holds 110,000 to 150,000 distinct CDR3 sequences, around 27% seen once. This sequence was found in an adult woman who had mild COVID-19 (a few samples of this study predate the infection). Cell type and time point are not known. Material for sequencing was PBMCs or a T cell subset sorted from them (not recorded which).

Here the CDR3 reads CATQEGSGGYNEQFF. The DNA of the CDR3 is TGTGCCACCCAAGAGGGGAGTGGGGGTTACAATGAGCAGTTCTTC. The chain recombines TRBV9 with TRBJ2-1, with D perhaps given as TRBD1 or TRBD2 (5 bases each). V was clipped by 9 bases and J by 4 bases, with 20 bases between them. This CDR3 contains 15 residues. Per germline, CDR1 SGDLS and CDR2 YYNGEE.